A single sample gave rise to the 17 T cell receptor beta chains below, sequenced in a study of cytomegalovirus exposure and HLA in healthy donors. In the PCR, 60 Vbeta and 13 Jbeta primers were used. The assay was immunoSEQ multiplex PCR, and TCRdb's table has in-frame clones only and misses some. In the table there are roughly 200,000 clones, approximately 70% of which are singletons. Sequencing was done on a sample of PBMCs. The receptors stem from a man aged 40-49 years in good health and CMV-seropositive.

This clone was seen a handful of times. CDR3 sequence: CASSDRQGRSGYTF. The CDR3 DNA reads TGTGCCAGCAGCGATAGACAGGGGAGGAGTGGCTACACCTTC. The chain has TRBV11-1 and TRBJ1-2; 8 bases agree with TRBD1. This CDR3 region has 14 residues. The trim removed 5 bases at V and 7 bases at J, leaving 9 bases unmatched. Germline loops: CDR1 SGHAT, CDR2 FQDESV (reference sequence).

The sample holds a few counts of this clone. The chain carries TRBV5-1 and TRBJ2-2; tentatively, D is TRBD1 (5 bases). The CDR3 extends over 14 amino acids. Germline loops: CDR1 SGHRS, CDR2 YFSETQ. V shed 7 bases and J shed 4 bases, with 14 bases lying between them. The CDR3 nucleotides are TGCGCCAGCCAAAGCAGGGTCTCCACCGGGGAGCTGTTTTTT. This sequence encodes CASQSRVSTGELFF.

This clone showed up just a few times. The CDR3 DNA is TGTGCCAGCAGCCCTAGGGGTGGGTTTGAGGCCAACGTCCTGACTTTC. Amino acid sequence: CASSPRGGFEANVLTF. The chain is built from TRBV4-2 and TRBJ2-6; possible D gene TRBD1, 5 bases. Germline CDR1 is LGHNA and CDR2 is YNFKEQ. CDR3 size: 16 residues. The V end was cut by 4 bases, the J end by 6 bases, with 16 bases between.

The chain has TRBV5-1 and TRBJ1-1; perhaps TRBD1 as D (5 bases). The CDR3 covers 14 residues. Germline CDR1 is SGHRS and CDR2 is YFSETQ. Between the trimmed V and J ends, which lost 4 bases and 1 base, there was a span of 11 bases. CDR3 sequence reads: CASSPDRPNTEAFF. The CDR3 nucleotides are TGCGCCAGCAGCCCTGACAGACCGAACACTGAAGCTTTCTTT.

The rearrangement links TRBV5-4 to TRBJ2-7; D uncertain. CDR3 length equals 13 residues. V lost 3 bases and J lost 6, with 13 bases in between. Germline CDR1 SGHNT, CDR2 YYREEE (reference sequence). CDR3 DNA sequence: TGTGCCAGCAGCTATCATTCCCGGAGCGAGCAGTACTTC. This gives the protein CASSYHSRSEQYF.

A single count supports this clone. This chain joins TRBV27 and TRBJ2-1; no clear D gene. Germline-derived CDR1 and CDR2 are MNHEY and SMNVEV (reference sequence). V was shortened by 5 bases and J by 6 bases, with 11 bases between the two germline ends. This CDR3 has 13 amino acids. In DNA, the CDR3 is TGTGCCAGCAGTCGGGTGGCGGTCAATGAGCAGTTCTTC. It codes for CASSRVAVNEQFF.

DNA for the CDR3: TGTGCCAGCAGTTTGGGGCCCGAGACCGACTATGGCTACACCTTC. Translation gives CASSLGPETDYGYTF. The rearrangement links TRBV6-5 to TRBJ1-2, with a weak D call TRBD1 (5 bases). Germline V gene data show CDR1 as MNHEY and CDR2 as SVGAGI. The CDR3 extends over 15 amino acids. V gave up 4 bases and J gave up 3 bases, with 15 bases separating them.

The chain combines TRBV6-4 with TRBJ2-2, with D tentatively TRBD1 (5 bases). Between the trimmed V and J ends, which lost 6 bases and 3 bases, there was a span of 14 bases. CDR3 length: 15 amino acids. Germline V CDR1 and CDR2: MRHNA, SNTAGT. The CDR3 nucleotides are TGTGCCAGCAGCGAAGCTGAAGGGGACACCGGGGAGCTGTTTTTT. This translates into CASSEAEGDTGELFF.

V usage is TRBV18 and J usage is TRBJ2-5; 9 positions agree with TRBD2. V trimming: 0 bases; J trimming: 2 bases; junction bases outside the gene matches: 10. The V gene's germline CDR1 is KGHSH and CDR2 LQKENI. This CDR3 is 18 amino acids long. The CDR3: CASSPPLGSSGAQETQYF. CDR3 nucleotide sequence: TGTGCCAGCTCACCACCTTTAGGATCTAGCGGGGCTCAAGAGACCCAGTACTTC.

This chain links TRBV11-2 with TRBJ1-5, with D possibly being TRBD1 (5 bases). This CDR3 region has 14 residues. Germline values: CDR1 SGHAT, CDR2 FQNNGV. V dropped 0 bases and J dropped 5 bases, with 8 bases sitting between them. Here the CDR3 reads CASSLETDHQPQHF. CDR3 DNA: TGTGCCAGCAGCTTAGAGACAGACCATCAGCCCCAGCATTTT.

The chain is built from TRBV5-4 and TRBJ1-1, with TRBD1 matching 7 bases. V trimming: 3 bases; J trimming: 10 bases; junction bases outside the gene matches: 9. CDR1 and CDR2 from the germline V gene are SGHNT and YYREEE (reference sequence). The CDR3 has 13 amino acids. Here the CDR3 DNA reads TGTGCCAGCAGCTCAGGGACAGTCGAAGGAGCTTTCTTT. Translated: CASSSGTVEGAFF.

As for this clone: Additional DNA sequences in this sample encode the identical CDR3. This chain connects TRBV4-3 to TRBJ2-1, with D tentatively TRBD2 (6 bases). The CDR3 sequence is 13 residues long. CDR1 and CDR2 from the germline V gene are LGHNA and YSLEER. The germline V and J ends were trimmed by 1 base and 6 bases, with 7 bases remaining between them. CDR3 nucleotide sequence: TGCGCCAGCAGCCAAGGGCGGGGCAATGAGCAGTTCTTC. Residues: CASSQGRGNEQFF.

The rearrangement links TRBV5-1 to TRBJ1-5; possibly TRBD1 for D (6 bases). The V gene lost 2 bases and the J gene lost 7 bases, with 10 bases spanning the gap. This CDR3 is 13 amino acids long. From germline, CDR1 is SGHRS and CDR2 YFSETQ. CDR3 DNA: TGCGCCAGCAGCTTAACAGGGATCCAGCCCCAGCATTTT. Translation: CASSLTGIQPQHF. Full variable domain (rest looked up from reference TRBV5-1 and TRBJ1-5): KAGVTQTPRYLIKTRGQQVTLSCSPISGHRSVSWYQQTPGQGLQFLFEYFSETQRNKGNFPGRFSGRQFSNSRSEMNVSTLELGDSALYLCASSLTGIQPQHFGDGTRLSIL.

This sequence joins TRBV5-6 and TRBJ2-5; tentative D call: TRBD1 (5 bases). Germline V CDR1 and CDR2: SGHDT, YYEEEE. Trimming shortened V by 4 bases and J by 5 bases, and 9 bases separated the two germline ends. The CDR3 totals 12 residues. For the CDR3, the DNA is TGTGCCAGCAGCCTGTCAGGGGAGACCCAGTACTTC. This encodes CASSLSGETQYF.

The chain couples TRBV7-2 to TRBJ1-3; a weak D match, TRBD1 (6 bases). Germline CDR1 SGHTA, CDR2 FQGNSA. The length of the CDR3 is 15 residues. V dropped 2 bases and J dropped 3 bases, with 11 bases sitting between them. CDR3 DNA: TGTGCCAGCAGCTTACCCACCAGGGGTGGAAACACCATATATTTT. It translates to CASSLPTRGGNTIYF.

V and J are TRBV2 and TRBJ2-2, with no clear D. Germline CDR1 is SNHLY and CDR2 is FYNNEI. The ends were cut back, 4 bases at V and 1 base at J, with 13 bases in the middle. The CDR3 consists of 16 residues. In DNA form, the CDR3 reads TGTGCCAGCAGTGTCAGACAAGCTGGGAACACCGGGGAGCTGTTTTTT. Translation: CASSVRQAGNTGELFF.

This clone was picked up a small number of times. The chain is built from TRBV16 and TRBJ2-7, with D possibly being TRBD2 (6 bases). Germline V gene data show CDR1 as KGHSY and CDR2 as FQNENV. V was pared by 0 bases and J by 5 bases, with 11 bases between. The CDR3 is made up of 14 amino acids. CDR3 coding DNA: TGTGCCAGCAGCCAATCCTACGGGAGCCACGAGCAGTACTTC. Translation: CASSQSYGSHEQYF.